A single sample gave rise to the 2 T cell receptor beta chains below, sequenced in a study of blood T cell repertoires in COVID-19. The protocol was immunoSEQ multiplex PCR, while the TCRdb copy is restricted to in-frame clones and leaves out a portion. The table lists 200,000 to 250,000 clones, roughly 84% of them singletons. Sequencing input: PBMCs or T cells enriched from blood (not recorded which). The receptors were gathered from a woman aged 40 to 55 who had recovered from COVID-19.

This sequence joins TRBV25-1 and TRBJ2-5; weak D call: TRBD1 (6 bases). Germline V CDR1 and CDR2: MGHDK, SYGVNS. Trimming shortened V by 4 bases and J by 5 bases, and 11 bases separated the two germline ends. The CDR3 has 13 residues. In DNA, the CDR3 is TGTGCCAGCAGTGTGGGGCAGGGGGAGACCCAGTACTTC. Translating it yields CASSVGQGETQYF.

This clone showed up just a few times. The CDR3 sequence: CASSFQAGGRDTQYF. The CDR3 nucleotides are TGTGCCAGCAGCTTCCAAGCGGGAGGGAGGGATACGCAGTATTTT. This sequence joins TRBV7-2 and TRBJ2-3; 10 bases match TRBD2. In germline, CDR1 is SGHTA, CDR2 FQGNSA. The ends lost 3 bases at V and 6 bases at J; junction bases unmatched: 6. The CDR3 contains 15 residues. The full variable domain, with the rest looked up from reference TRBV7-2 and TRBJ2-3, is GAGVSQSPSNKVTEKGKDVELRCDPISGHTALYWYRQSLGQGLEFLIYFQGNSAPDKSGLPSDRFSAERTGGSVSTLTIQRTQQEDSAVYLCASSFQAGGRDTQYFGPGTRLTVL.